This TCR beta chain was observed in a study of Tregs in tolerant kidney transplant recipients. Study conclusions and caveats: Activated donor B cell expansion appeared to reveal the most relevant donor-specific TCRbeta repertoire. Donor-specific Treg expansion exceeded global Treg expansion in tolerant patients, suggesting antigen drive.

The data were produced by immunoSEQ multiplex PCR, yet TCRdb's version contains in-frame clones alone and is incomplete. In the table there are about 110,000 clones, around 87% of which are singletons. CD4+CD25+CD127- Tregs, CD4+CD25- non-Tregs, CD4 and CD8 cells were sorted. V shed 2 bases, J shed 1 base, and the junction held 10 bases outside the gene matches. The CDR3 runs to 18 residues. CDR1 is LGHNA, CDR2 YSLEER, per germline. As concerns this clone: The target antigen is unknown.

The starting material was CD4+ T cells from blood, obtained before the transplant. The chain carries TRBV4-3 and TRBJ2-5; 10 bases map to TRBD2. The clonotype was recovered from a human donor who received a combined kidney and bone marrow transplant. The CDR3 DNA reads TGCGCCAGCAGCCAAATGCTAGCGGGAGCCACACCCCAAGAGACCCAGTACTTC. Translated, it gives CASSQMLAGATPQETQYF.